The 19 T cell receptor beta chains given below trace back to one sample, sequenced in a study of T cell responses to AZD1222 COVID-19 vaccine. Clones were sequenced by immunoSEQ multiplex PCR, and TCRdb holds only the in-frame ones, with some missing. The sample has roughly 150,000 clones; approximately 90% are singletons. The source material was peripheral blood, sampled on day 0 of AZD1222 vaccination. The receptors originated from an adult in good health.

In DNA, the CDR3 is TGTGCCAGCAGTGAAGCGCTTCAAGCTAACTATGGCTACACCTTC. This gives the protein CASSEALQANYGYTF. The chain has TRBV6-1 and TRBJ1-2, with D hard to call. The germline V gene has CDR1 MNHNS and CDR2 SASEGT. Trimming left V 0 bases short and J 0 bases short, with 8 bases between. The CDR3 loop spans 15 amino acids.

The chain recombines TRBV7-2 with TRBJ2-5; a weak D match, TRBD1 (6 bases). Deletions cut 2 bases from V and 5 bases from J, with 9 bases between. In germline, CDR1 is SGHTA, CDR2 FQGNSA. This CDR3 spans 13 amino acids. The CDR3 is CASSLTRGETQYF. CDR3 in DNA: TGTGCCAGCAGCTTAACCAGGGGTGAGACCCAGTACTTC. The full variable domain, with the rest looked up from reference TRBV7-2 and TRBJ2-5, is GAGVSQSPSNKVTEKGKDVELRCDPISGHTALYWYRQSLGQGLEFLIYFQGNSAPDKSGLPSDRFSAERTGGSVSTLTIQRTQQEDSAVYLCASSLTRGETQYFGPGTRLLVL.

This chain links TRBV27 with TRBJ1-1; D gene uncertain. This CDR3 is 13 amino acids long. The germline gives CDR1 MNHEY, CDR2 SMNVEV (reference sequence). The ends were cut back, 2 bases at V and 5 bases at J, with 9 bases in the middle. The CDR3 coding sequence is TGTGCCAGCAGTTTAGATGTAGGGACTGAAGCTTTCTTT. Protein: CASSLDVGTEAFF.

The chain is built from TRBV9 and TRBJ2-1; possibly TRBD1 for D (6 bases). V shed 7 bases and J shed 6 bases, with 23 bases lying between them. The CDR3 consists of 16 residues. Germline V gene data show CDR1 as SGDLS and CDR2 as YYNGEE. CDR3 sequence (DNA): TGTGCCAGCTCCCTAGGCGGACAGACCTACGGCAATGAGCAGTTCTTC. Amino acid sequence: CASSLGGQTYGNEQFF.

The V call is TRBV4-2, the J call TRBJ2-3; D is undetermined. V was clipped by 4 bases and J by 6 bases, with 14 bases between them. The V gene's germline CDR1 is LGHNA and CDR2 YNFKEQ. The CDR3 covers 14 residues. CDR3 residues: CASSLTRNIDTQYF. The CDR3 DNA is TGTGCCAGCAGCCTAACCAGGAACATCGATACGCAGTATTTT.

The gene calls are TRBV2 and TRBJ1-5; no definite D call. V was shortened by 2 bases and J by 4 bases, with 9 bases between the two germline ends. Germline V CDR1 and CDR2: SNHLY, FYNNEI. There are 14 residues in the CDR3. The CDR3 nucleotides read TGTGCCAGCAGTGAAACGGGGATGAATCAGCCCCAGCATTTT. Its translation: CASSETGMNQPQHF.

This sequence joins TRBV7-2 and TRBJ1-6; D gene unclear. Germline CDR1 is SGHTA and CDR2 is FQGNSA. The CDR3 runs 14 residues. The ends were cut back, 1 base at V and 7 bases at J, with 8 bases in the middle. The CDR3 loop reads CASSLDSPNSPLHF. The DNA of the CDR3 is TGTGCCAGCAGCTTAGATAGCCCAAATTCACCCCTCCACTTT.

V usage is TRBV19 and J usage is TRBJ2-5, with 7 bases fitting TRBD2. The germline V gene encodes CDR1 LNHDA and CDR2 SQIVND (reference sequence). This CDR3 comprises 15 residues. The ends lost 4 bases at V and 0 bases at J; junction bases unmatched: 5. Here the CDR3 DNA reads TGTGCCAGTAGTACCGGGACTACGTACCAAGAGACCCAGTACTTC. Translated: CASSTGTTYQETQYF.

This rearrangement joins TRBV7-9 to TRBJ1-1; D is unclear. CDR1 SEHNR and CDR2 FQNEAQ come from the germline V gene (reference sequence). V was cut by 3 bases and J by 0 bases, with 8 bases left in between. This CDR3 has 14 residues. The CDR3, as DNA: TGTGCCAGCAGCTTGAGGCAGATGAACACTGAAGCTTTCTTT. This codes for CASSLRQMNTEAFF.

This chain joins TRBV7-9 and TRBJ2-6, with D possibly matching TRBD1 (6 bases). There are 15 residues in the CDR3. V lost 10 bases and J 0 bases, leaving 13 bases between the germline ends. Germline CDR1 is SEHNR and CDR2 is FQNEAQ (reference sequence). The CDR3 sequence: CATRGRHSGANVLTF. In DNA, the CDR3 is TGTGCCACCAGGGGACGGCACTCTGGGGCCAACGTCCTGACTTTC.

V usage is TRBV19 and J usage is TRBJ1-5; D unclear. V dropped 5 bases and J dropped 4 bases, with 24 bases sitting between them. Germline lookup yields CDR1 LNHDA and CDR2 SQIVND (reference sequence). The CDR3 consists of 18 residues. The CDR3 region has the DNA TGTGCCAGTAGTTCCGGGATTAATATAGCTTCGGGAAATCAGCCCCAGCATTTT. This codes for CASSSGINIASGNQPQHF.

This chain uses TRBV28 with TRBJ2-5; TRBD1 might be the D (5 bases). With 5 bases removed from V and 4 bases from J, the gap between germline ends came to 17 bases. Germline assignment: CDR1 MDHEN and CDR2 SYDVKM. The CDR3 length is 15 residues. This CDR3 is CASSLRQPTGETQYF. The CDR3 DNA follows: TGTGCCAGCAGTCTACGACAGCCCACGGGAGAGACCCAGTACTTC.

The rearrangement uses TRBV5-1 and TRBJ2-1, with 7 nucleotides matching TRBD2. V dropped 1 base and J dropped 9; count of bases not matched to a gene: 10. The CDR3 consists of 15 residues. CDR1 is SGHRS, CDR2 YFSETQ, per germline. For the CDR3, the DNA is TGCGCCAGCAGCTTGAGGGCTAGCGGCCCCGGTGAGCAGTTCTTC. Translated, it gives CASSLRASGPGEQFF.

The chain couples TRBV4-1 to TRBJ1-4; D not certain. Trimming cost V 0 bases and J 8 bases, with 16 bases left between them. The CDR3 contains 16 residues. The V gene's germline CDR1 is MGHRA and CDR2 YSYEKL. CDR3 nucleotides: TGCGCCAGCAGCCAAGAAGACGGGCAGGTTGGGGAAAAACTGTTTTTT. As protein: CASSQEDGQVGEKLFF.

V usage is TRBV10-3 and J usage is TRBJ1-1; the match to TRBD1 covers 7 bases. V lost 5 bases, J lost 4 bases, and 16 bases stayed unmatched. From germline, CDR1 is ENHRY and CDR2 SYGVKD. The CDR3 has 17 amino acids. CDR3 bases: TGTGCCATCAGTACGGCCCAAAAGGGGGCGGGCTTCACTGAAGCTTTCTTT. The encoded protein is CAISTAQKGAGFTEAFF.

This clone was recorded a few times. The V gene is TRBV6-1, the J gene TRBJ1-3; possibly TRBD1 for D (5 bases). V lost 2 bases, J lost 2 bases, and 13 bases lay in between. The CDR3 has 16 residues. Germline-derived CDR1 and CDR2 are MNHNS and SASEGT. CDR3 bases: TGTGCCAGCAGTGAATCCACGCTGGGGGCTGGAAACACCATATATTTT. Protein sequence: CASSESTLGAGNTIYF.

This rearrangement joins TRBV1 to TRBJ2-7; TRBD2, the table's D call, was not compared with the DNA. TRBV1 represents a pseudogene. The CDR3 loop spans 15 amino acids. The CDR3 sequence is CTSSQVTGKADEQYF. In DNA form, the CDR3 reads TGCACCAGCAGCCAAGTAACGGGAAAAGCGGACGAGCAGTACTTC.

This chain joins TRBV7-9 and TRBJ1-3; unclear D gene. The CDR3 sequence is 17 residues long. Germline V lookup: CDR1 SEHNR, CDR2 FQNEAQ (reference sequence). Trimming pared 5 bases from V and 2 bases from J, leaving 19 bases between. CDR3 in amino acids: CASSQGLLDRAGNTIYF. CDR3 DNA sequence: TGTGCCAGCAGCCAAGGGCTCCTGGATCGGGCTGGAAACACCATATATTTT.

This CDR3 is CASSPRDRGSTNTGELFF. The CDR3 region has the DNA TGCGCCAGCAGTCCTCGGGACAGGGGTTCCACGAACACCGGGGAGCTGTTTTTT. The chain joins TRBV10-1 to TRBJ2-2; TRBD1 agrees at 10 bases. The germline V gene has CDR1 WNHNN and CDR2 SYGVQD (reference sequence). This CDR3 has 18 amino acids. Losses at the gene ends were 5 bases for V and 0 bases for J; bases not matched to a gene: 9.